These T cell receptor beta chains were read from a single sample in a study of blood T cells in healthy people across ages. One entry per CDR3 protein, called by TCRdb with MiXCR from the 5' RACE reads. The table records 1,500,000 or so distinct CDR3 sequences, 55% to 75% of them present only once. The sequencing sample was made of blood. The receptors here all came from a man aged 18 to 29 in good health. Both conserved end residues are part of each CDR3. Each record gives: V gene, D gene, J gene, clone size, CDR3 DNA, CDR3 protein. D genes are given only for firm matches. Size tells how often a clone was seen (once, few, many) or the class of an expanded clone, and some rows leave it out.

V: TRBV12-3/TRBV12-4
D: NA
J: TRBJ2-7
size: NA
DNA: TGTGCCAGCAGTTCTCCGGGGGACGAGCAGTACTTC
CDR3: CASSSPGDEQYF

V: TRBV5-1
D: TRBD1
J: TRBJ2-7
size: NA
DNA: TGCGCCAGCAGCTTGGAAGGACAGGGATTCCACGAGCAGTACTTC
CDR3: CASSLEGQGFHEQYF

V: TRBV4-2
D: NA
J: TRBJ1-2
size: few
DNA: TGTGCCAGCAGCCAAGGAGACTGGCGTGACTACACCTTC
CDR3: CASSQGDWRDYTF

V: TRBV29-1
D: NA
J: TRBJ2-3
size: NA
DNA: TGCAGCGTAAGGGACGCTCTTCATCCCACAGATACGCAGTATTTT
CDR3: CSVRDALHPTDTQYF

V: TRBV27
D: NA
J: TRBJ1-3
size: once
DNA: TGTGCCAGCAGTTTAAACAGGGTGACTGGAAACACCATATATTTT
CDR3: CASSLNRVTGNTIYF

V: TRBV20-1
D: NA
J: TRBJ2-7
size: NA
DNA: TGCAGTGCTATGGACGGACCCGAGCAGTACTTC
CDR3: CSAMDGPEQYF

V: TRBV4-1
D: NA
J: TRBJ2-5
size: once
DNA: TGCGCCAGCAGCCAACTCGATAAGGGGACCCCCCTGGAGACCCAGTACTTC
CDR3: CASSQLDKGTPLETQYF

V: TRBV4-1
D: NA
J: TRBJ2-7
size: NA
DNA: TGCGCCTCGCTGTCGGATCGCTACGAGCAGTACTTC
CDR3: CASLSDRYEQYF

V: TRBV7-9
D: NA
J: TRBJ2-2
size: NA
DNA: TGTGCCAGCAGATTAGTAAGAGTCGCGAACACCGGGGAGCTGTTTTTT
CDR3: CASRLVRVANTGELFF

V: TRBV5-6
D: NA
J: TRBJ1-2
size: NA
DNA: TGTGCCAGCAGCTTGGGGGTAGCATCTTTGGGCTACACCTTC
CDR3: CASSLGVASLGYTF

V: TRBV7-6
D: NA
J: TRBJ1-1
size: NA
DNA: TGTGCCAGCAGCTTTCAGGCCTCCATGAACACTGAAGCTTTCTTT
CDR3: CASSFQASMNTEAFF

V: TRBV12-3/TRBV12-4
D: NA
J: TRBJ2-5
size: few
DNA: TGTGCCAGCCAGGGTGAGGGAGAGACCCAGTACTTC
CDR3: CASQGEGETQYF

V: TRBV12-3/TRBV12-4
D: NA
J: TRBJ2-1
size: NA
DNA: TGTGCCAGCAGTTTCCTTGGGTGGTTCGGGGTGGGGTACAATGAGCAGTTCTTC
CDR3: CASSFLGWFGVGYNEQFF

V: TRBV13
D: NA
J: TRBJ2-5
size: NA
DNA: TGTGCCAGCAGCCCGAACCAAAAAGAGACCCAGTACTTC
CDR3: CASSPNQKETQYF

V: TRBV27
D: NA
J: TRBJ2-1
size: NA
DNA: TGTGCCAGCAGTCCGGGGATTAGGTACAATGAGCAGTTCTTC
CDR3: CASSPGIRYNEQFF

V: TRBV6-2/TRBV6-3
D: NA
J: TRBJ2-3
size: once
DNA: TGTGCCAGCAGCTACAGGCAGGGACCCAACACAGATACGCAGTATTTT
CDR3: CASSYRQGPNTDTQYF

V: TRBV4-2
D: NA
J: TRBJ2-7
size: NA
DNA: TGTGCCAGCAGCCAAGATTGGGGGGACGAGCAGTACTTC
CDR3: CASSQDWGDEQYF

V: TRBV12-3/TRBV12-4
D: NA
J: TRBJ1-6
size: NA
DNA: TGTGCCAGCAGTTTAGAAGGGCCAGTTTCACCCCTCCACTTT
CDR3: CASSLEGPVSPLHF

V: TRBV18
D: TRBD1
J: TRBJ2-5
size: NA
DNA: TGTGCCAGCTCACCCCGGGACAGCGAGAGGGAGACCCAGTACTTC
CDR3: CASSPRDSERETQYF

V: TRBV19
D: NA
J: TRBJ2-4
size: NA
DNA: TGTGCCACCAGGGAGCTAGCCAAAAACATTCAGTACTTC
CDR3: CATRELAKNIQYF

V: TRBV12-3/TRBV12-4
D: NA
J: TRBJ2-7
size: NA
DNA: TGTGCCAGCAGTTTGAATCAGTGGGGGGATTCCGAGCAGTACTTC
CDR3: CASSLNQWGDSEQYF

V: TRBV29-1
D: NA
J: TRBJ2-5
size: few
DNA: TGCAGCGTCGTCCGTGGGGACAACCAAGAGACCCAGTACTTC
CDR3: CSVVRGDNQETQYF

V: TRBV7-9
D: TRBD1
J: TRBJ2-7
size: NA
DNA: TGTGCCAGCAGCACCCGACAGGGGGCAAGTTACGAGCAGTACTTC
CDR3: CASSTRQGASYEQYF

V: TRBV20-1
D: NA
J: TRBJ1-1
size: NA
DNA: TGCAGTGCTACTACGACAGGAGTGAACACTGAAGCTTTCTTT
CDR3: CSATTTGVNTEAFF

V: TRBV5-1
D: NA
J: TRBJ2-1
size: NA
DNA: TGCGCCAGCAGCTTGGGGCACACCGGGTTTGAGCAGTTCTTC
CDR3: CASSLGHTGFEQFF

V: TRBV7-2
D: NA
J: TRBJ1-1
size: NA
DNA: TGTGCCAGCAGCCAAACCCCAGGACAGAACACTGAAGCTTTCTTT
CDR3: CASSQTPGQNTEAFF

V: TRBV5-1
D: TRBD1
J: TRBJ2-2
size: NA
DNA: TGCGCCAGCAGCTCCCGACAGGGGGACGGGGAGCTGTTTTTT
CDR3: CASSSRQGDGELFF

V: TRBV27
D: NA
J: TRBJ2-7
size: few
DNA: TGTGCCAGCAGTTTATCGGCGGCAGGGGAGTCCTACGAGCAGTACTTC
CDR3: CASSLSAAGESYEQYF

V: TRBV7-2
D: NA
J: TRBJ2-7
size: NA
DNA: TGTGCCAGCAGCTTAGCGAGGCAGGACGAGCAGTACTTC
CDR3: CASSLARQDEQYF

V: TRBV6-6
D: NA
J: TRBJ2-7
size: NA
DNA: TGTGCCAGCATGGGGATTGAGCAGTACTTC
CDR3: CASMGIEQYF

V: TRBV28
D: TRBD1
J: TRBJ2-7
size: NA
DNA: TGTGCCAGCAGTTCATACAGGGGGATACAGTACGAGCAGTACTTC
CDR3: CASSSYRGIQYEQYF

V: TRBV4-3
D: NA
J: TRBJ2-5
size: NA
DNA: TGCGCCAGCAGCCAAGATTTCGGGGGACCACAAGAGACCCAGTACTTC
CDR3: CASSQDFGGPQETQYF

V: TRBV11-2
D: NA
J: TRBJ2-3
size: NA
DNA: TGTGCCAGCAGCCTCATTGGTAGCGGAACCACAGATACGCAGTATTTT
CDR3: CASSLIGSGTTDTQYF

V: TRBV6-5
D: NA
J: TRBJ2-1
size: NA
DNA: TGTGCCAGCAGTTACGGGCTCGCCAATGAGCAGTTCTTC
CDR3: CASSYGLANEQFF

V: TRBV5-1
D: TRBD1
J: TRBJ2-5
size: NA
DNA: TGCGCCAGCGGGGACAGTGGAGTGGAGCAGTACTTC
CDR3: CASGDSGVEQYF

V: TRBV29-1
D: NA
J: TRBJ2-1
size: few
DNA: TGCAGCGCCCAGGGCGGCAACAGTGAGCAGTTCTTC
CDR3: CSAQGGNSEQFF

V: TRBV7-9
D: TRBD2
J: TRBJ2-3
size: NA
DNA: TGTGCCAGCACAAGTAGCGGGAGGACAGATACGCAGTATTTT
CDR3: CASTSSGRTDTQYF

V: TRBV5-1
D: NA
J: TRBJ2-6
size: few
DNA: TGCGCCAGCAGCTCCAACACAGGGTCGATTACTGGGGCCAACGTCCTGACTTTC
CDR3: CASSSNTGSITGANVLTF

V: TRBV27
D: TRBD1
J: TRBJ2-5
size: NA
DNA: TGTGCCAGCAGTCTAGGGGGCCCAGGGACCCAGTACTTC
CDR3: CASSLGGPGTQYF

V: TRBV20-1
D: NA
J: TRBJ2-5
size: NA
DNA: TGCAGTGCTAGAGATCCCTCGGGGCGGGAGACCCAGTACTTC
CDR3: CSARDPSGRETQYF

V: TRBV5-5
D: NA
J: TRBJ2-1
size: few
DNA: TGTGCCAGCACCCCTGGGGGTGGAAATGAGCAGTTCTTC
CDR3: CASTPGGGNEQFF

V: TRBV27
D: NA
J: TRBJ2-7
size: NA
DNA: TGTGCCAGCAGTTTGATGCTGGGTACCTACGAGCAGTACTTC
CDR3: CASSLMLGTYEQYF

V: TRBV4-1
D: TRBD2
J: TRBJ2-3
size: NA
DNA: TGCGCCAGCAGCCAAGGCTTGGGGACTAGCGGGACCACAGATACGCAGTATTTT
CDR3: CASSQGLGTSGTTDTQYF

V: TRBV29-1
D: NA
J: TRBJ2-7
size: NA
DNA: TGCAGCGTTGGAACGGGCCCCGAGCAGTACTTC
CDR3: CSVGTGPEQYF